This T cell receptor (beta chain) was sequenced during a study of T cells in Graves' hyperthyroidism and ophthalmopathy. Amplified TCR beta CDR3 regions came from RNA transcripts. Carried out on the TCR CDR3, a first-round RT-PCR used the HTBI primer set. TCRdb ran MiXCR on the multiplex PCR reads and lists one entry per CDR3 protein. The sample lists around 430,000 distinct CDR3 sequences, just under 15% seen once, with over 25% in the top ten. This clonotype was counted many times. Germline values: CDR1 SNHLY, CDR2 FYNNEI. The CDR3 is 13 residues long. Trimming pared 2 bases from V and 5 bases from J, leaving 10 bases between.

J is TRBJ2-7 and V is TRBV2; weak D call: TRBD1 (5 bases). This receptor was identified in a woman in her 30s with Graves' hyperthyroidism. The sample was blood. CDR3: CASSERWGHEQYF. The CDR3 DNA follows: TGTGCCAGCAGTGAAAGGTGGGGCCACGAGCAGTACTTC.